These 15 T cell receptor beta chains were all obtained from the same sample, sequenced in a study of shared clonotypes between healthy human individuals. Assay used: immunoSEQ multiplex PCR; TCRdb lists only in-frame clones, some missing. The sample records more than 2,000,000 clones, over 85% being singletons. The material sequenced was naive CD4+ T cells from PBMCs. Sample subset: CD45RA+ positively selected. The receptors stem from a man aged 18 to 29 in good health. Some clones in this sample may be carry-over from other donors' samples.

The V call is TRBV6-5, the J call TRBJ2-7; 14 bases are shared with TRBD2. From germline, CDR1 is MNHEY and CDR2 SVGAGI. The CDR3 has 16 residues. The V gene end was trimmed by 4 bases and the J gene end by 3 bases; junction bases not matched to a gene: 5. CDR3: CASSWGLAGVNYEQYF. As DNA, the CDR3 is TGTGCCAGCAGTTGGGGACTAGCGGGAGTGAACTACGAGCAGTACTTC.

This clone appeared a single time. The chain carries TRBV5-5 and TRBJ2-7; no reliable D call. The CDR3 extends over 12 amino acids. V dropped 1 base and J dropped 4 bases, with 6 bases sitting between them. Germline V gene lookup returns CDR1 SGHKS and CDR2 YYEKEE (reference sequence). CDR3 in amino acids: CASSLIGYEQYF. The CDR3 nucleotides are TGTGCCAGCAGCTTGATAGGGTACGAGCAGTACTTC.

This clone was seen a single time. The chain has TRBV6-6 and TRBJ1-2; 7 bases are shared with TRBD1. The CDR3 totals 14 residues. The V gene's germline CDR1 is MNHNY and CDR2 SVGAGI (reference sequence). The ends lost 3 bases at V and 4 bases at J; junction bases unmatched: 5. The DNA for the CDR3 is TGTGCCAGCAGTTATTCAGACAGGGTCTATGGCTACACCTTC. Its translation is CASSYSDRVYGYTF.

The chain combines TRBV28 with TRBJ1-4, with D maybe TRBD1 (5 bases). Looked up from germline, CDR1 is MDHEN and CDR2 is SYDVKM. CDR3 length equals 15 residues. V lost 4 bases and J lost 1, with 10 bases in between. CDR3 protein: CASSYRTLTNEKLFF. The DNA of the CDR3 is TGTGCCAGCAGTTACAGGACATTAACTAATGAAAAACTGTTTTTT.

Written as DNA, the CDR3 is TGTGCCAGCAGCTTAGAAGGGTTCACCGGGGAGCTGTTTTTT. It yields the protein CASSLEGFTGELFF. The rearrangement uses TRBV7-9 and TRBJ2-2; D gene uncertain. The CDR3 has 14 amino acids. Germline-derived CDR1 and CDR2 are SEHNR and FQNEAQ (reference sequence). V was pared by 1 base and J by 4 bases, with 7 bases between.

V usage is TRBV6-5 and J usage is TRBJ2-4, with D maybe TRBD2 (6 bases). V dropped 8 bases and J dropped 8 bases, with 13 bases sitting between them. The CDR3 is made up of 12 amino acids. Per germline, CDR1 MNHEY and CDR2 SVGAGI. CDR3 loop: CASGAGRDIQYF. The CDR3 DNA reads as TGTGCCAGCGGAGCGGGCCGAGACATTCAGTACTTC.

CDR3: CAWHPTGLGGYTF. CDR3 DNA: TGTGCCTGGCACCCGACAGGCCTGGGGGGCTACACCTTC. The chain links TRBV30 to TRBJ1-2; weak D call: TRBD1 (6 bases). The V gene's germline CDR1 is GTSNPN and CDR2 SVGIG (reference sequence). This CDR3 contains 13 residues. V was clipped by 5 bases and J by 8 bases, with 18 bases between them.

Concerning this clone: Other DNA sequences from this sample encode an identical CDR3 as well. The chain links TRBV6-1 to TRBJ1-2; maybe TRBD1 (6 bases). V lost 3 bases, J lost 5 bases, and 10 bases lay in between. This CDR3 is 13 amino acids long. Germline-derived CDR1 and CDR2 are MNHNS and SASEGT. CDR3 coding DNA: TGTGCCAGCAGTGACCCCGGGACATATGGCTACACCTTC. Protein product: CASSDPGTYGYTF.

For the CDR3, the DNA is TGTGCCAGCAGTGGCCCGGCAGGGGCGTTGACCCAAGAGACCCAGTACTTC. This sequence encodes CASSGPAGALTQETQYF. The rearrangement joins TRBV6-1 to TRBJ2-5, with a possible D match to TRBD1 (6 bases). The ends were cut back, 4 bases at V and 1 base at J, with 19 bases in the middle. The CDR3 consists of 17 residues. Per germline, CDR1 MNHNS and CDR2 SASEGT.

The rearrangement uses TRBV30 and TRBJ2-3, with no clear D. Germline CDR1 is GTSNPN and CDR2 is SVGIG (reference sequence). This CDR3 has 13 amino acids. Trimming left V 0 bases short and J 0 bases short, with 4 bases between. CDR3 loop: CAWSVESTDTQYF. CDR3 DNA: TGTGCCTGGAGTGTCGAAAGCACAGATACGCAGTATTTT.

This chain connects TRBV18 to TRBJ2-6, with TRBD1 as a possible D gene (5 bases). The V and J ends lost 2 bases and 2 bases respectively, with 13 bases between them. The CDR3 covers 17 residues. CDR1 and CDR2 (germline): KGHSH, LQKENI. The CDR3: CASSPSRAGPGANVLTF. In nucleotides, the CDR3 is TGTGCCAGCTCACCATCCCGGGCAGGGCCTGGGGCCAACGTCCTGACTTTC.

This chain connects TRBV6-9 to TRBJ2-4; possible D gene TRBD2, 5 bases. CDR1 MNHGY and CDR2 SVAAGI come from the germline V gene. Trimming shortened V by 2 bases and J by 1 base, and 12 bases separated the two germline ends. This CDR3 is 16 amino acids long. The CDR3 nucleotides are TGTGCCAGCAGTTATGTGAGGGTTGGGGCCAAAAACATTCAGTACTTC. Its translation is CASSYVRVGAKNIQYF.

The rearrangement joins TRBV4-1 to TRBJ1-5; TRBD1 might be the D (5 bases). Per germline, CDR1 MGHRA and CDR2 YSYEKL. The V and J ends lost 2 bases and 2 bases respectively, with 13 bases between them. The CDR3 totals 16 residues. The CDR3 bases are TGCGCCAGCAGCCAATATGCAGGGCCTGGCAATCAGCCCCAGCATTTT. Protein sequence: CASSQYAGPGNQPQHF.

V gene TRBV5-4 combines with J gene TRBJ2-3, with 8 bases identical to TRBD2. Unmatched junction bases numbered 9, after V lost 0 bases and J lost 3 bases. The CDR3 loop spans 17 amino acids. Germline CDR1 reads SGHNT; CDR2 reads YYREEE (reference sequence). This CDR3 reads CASSLGPAGVRTDTQYF. The CDR3 bases are TGTGCCAGCAGCTTGGGCCCAGCGGGAGTACGAACAGATACGCAGTATTTT.

This sequence joins TRBV27 and TRBJ2-7; D unclear. V was trimmed by 6 bases and J by 2 bases, leaving 14 bases between them. There are 14 residues in the CDR3. Germline V CDR1 and CDR2: MNHEY, SMNVEV (reference sequence). The CDR3 sequence is CASSRMGDTYEQYF. Here the CDR3 DNA reads TGTGCCAGCAGCCGTATGGGTGACACCTACGAGCAGTACTTC.